This is a list of T cell receptor beta chains from one sample in a study of cytomegalovirus exposure and HLA in healthy donors. This table comes from immunoSEQ multiplex PCR, and its TCRdb copy is limited to in-frame clones, with some not included. The data hold tens of thousands of clones, with 70% observed a single time. The specimen sequenced was PBMCs. These receptors were taken from a woman aged 55-69 years in good health and CMV-seropositive. The CDR3 runs from the conserved cysteine through the conserved F or W.

J gene,V gene,CDR3 protein
TRBJ1-3,TRBV20-1,CSALGNTIYF
TRBJ1-1,TRBV5-5,CASSWGQNTEAFF
TRBJ1-3,TRBV6-5,CASSPAGGNTIYF
TRBJ2-2,TRBV5-1,CASRERGDTTGELFF
TRBJ1-5,TRBV6-1,CASPEGNQPQHF
TRBJ1-4,TRBV5-1,CASSRDRLNEKLFF
TRBJ2-7,TRBV5-4,CASSLSQASYEQYF
TRBJ1-4,TRBV6-6,CASSRSGTGGGKLFF
TRBJ1-6,TRBV10-3,CAISAGTGGNSPLHF
TRBJ2-5,TRBV5-1,CASSSTGKETQYF
TRBJ2-7,TRBV11-2,CASSLIAGASPGEQYF
TRBJ1-1,TRBV11-3,CASSSRTGKNTEAFF
TRBJ1-6,TRBV7-9,CASSLPAGHSSYNSPLHF
TRBJ2-1,TRBV18,CASSPSREGNEQFF
TRBJ1-2,TRBV30,CAWRGQSNYGYTF
TRBJ1-4,TRBV15,CATSPRTGRNEKLFF
TRBJ1-6,TRBV4-3,CASVRTQVRVMNSPLHF
TRBJ2-7,TRBV5-1,CASSLQGPQGYEQYF